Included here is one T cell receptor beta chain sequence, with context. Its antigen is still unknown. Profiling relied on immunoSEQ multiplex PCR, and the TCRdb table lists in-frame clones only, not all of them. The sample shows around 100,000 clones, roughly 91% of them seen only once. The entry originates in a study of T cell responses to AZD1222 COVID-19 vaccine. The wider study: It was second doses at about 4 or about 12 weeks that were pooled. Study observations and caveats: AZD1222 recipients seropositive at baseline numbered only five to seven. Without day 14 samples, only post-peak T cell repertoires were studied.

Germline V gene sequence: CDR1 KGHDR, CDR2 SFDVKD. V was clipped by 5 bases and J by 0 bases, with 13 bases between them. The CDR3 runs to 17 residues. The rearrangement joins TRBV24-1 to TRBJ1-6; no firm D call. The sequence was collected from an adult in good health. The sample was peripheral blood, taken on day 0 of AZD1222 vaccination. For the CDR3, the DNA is TGTGCCACCAGTGTGCGCCTATTGAGCTCCTATAATTCACCCCTCCACTTT. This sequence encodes CATSVRLLSSYNSPLHF.